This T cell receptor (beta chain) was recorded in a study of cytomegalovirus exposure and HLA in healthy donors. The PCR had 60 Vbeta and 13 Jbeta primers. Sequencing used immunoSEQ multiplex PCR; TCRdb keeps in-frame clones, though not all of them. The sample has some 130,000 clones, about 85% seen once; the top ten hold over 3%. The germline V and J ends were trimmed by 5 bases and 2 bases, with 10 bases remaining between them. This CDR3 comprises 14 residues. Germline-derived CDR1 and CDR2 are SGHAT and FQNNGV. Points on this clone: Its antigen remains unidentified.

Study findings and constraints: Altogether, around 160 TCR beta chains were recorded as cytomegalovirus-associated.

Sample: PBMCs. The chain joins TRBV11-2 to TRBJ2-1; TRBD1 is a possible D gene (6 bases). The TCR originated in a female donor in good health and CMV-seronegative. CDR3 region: CASSHGTPYNEQFF. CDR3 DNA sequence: TGTGCCAGCAGCCACGGGACACCCTACAATGAGCAGTTCTTC.